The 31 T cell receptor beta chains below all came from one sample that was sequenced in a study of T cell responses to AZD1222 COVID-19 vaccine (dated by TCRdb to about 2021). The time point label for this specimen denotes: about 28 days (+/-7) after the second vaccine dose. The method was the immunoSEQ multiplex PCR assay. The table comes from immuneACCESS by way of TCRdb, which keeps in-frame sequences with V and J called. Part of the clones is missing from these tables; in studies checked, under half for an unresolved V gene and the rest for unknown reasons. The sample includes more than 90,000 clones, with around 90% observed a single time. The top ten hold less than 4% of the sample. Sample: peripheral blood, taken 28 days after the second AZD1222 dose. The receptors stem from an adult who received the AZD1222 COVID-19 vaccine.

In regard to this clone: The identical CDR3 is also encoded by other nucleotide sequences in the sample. DNA for the CDR3: TGTGCCAGCAGTTTAGTAGAGAACACTGAAGCTTTCTTT. Translation: CASSLVENTEAFF. The chain has TRBV12-3 or TRBV12-4 and TRBJ1-1, with D uncertain. This CDR3 region has 13 residues. The V end lost 1 base, the J end lost 1 base, and 4 bases lay between the germline ends.

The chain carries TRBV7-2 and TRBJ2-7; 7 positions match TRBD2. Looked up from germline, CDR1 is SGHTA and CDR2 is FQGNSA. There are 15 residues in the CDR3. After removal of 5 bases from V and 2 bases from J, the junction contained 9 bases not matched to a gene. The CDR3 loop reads CASSPYSGPTYEQYF. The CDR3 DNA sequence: TGTGCCAGCAGCCCTTATAGCGGGCCCACCTACGAGCAGTACTTC.

The CDR3 DNA is TGTGCCATCGCGCGGGACTACAATGAGCAGTTCTTC. This translates into CAIARDYNEQFF. The J gene is TRBJ2-1, the V gene TRBV10-3; maybe TRBD2 (6 bases). Trimming stripped 8 bases from V and 3 bases from J, with 8 bases between. Germline-derived CDR1 and CDR2 are ENHRY and SYGVKD. The CDR3 totals 12 residues.

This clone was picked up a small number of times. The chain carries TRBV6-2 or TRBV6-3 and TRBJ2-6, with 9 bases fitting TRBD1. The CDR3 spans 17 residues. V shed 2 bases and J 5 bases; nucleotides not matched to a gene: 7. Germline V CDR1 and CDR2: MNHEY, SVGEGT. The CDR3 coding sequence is TGTGCCAGCAGTTACGGGGACAGGGCTTCTAGGGCCAACGTCCTGACTTTC. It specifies CASSYGDRASRANVLTF.

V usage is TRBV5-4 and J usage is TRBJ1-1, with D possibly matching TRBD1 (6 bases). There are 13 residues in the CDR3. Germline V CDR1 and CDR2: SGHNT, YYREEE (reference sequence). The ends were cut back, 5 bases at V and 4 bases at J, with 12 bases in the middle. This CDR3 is CASRTGSGTEAFF. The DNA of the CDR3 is TGTGCCAGCAGAACAGGGTCGGGCACTGAAGCTTTCTTT.

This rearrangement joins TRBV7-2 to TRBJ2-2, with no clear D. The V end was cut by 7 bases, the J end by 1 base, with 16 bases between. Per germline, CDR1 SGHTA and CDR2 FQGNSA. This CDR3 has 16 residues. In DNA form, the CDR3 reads TGTGCCAGCACCCCCCTCTGGGAAGGGAACACCGGGGAGCTGTTTTTT. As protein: CASTPLWEGNTGELFF.

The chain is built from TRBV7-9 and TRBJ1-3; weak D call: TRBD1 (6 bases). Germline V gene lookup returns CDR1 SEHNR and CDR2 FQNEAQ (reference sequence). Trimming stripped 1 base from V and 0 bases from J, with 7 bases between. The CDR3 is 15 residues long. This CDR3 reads CASSLDRASGNTIYF. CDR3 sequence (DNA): TGTGCCAGCAGCTTAGACAGGGCCTCTGGAAACACCATATATTTT.

CDR3 in DNA: TGCGCCAGCAGCCAAGAGGTGCCCGGCGACAGGAAAAGGGAAAAACTGTTTTTT. Amino acid sequence: CASSQEVPGDRKREKLFF. The V and J genes are TRBV4-3 and TRBJ1-4; possible D gene TRBD1, 6 bases. The CDR3 is 18 residues long. Germline loops: CDR1 LGHNA, CDR2 YSLEER. V was clipped by 0 bases and J by 8 bases, with 22 bases between them.

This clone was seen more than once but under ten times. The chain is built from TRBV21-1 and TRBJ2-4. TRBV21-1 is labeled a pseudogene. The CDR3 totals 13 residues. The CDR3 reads CASSKVGKNIQYF. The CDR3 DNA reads TGTGCCAGCAGCAAAGTTGGCAAAAACATTCAGTACTTC.

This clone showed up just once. The CDR3 DNA reads TGTGCCAGCAGCCATGGACAGGGAAACACTGAAGCTTTCTTT. Protein product: CASSHGQGNTEAFF. The chain has TRBV3-1 (or the pseudogene TRBV3-2) and TRBJ1-1; TRBD1 aligns across 8 bases. The CDR3 covers 14 residues. Germline CDR1 and CDR2: LGHDT and YNNKEL (reference sequence). The V gene end was trimmed by 3 bases and the J gene end by 2 bases; junction bases not matched to a gene: 2.

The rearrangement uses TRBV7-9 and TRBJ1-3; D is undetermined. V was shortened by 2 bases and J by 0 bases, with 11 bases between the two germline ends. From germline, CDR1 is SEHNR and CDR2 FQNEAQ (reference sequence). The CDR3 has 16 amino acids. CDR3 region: CASSLRVETSGNTIYF. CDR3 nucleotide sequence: TGTGCCAGCAGCTTAAGGGTAGAGACCTCTGGAAACACCATATATTTT. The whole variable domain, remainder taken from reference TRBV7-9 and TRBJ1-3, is DTGVSQNPRHKITKRGQNVTFRCDPISEHNRLYWYRQTLGQGPEFLTYFQNEAQLEKSRLLSDRFSAERPKGSFSTLEIQRTEQGDSAMYLCASSLRVETSGNTIYFGEGSWLTVV.

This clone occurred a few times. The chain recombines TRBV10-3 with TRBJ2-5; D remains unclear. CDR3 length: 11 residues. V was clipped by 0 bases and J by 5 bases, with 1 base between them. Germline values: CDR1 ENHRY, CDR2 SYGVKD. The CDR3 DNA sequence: TGTGCCATCAGTGAGTCCGAGACCCAGTACTTC. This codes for CAISESETQYF.

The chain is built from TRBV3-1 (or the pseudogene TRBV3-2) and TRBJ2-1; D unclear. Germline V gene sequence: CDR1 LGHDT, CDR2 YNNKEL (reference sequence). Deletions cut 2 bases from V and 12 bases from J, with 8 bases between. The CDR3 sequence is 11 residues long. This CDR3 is CASSQPGGQFF. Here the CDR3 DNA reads TGTGCCAGCAGCCAACCAGGTGGGCAGTTCTTC.

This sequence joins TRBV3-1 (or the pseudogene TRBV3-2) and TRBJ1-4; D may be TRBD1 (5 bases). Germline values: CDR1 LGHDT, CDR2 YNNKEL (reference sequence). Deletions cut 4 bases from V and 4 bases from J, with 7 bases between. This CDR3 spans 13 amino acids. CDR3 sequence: CASSPGYNEKLFF. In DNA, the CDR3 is TGTGCCAGCAGCCCAGGGTATAATGAAAAACTGTTTTTT.

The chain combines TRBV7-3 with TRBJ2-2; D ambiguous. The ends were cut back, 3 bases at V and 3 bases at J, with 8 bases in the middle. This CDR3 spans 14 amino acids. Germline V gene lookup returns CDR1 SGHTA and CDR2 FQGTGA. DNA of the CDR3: TGTGCCAGCAGCTTGGGTCTTTACACCGGGGAGCTGTTTTTT. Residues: CASSLGLYTGELFF.

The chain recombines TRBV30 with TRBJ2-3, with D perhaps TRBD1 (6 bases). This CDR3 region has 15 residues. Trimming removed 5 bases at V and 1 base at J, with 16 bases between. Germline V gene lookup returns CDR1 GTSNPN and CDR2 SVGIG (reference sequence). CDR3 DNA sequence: TGTGCCTGGGGCGAAGGGACAACCCGCACAGATACGCAGTATTTT. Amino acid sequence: CAWGEGTTRTDTQYF.

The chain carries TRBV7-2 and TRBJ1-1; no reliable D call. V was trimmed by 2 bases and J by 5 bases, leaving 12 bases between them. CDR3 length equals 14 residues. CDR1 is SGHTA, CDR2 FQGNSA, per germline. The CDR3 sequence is CASSLKEFWTEAFF. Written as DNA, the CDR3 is TGTGCCAGCAGCTTAAAGGAGTTTTGGACTGAAGCTTTCTTT.

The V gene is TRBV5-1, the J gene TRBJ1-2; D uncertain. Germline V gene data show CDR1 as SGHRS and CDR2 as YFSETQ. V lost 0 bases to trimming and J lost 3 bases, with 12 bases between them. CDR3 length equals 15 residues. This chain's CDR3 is CASSLGAGRDYGYTF. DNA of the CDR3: TGCGCCAGCAGCTTGGGGGCCGGAAGGGACTATGGCTACACCTTC.

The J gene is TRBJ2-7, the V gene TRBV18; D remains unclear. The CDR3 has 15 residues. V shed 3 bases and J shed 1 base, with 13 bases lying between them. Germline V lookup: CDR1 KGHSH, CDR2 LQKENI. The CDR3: CASSPPTTASYEQYF. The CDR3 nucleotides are TGTGCCAGCTCACCGCCTACCACAGCATCCTACGAGCAGTACTTC.

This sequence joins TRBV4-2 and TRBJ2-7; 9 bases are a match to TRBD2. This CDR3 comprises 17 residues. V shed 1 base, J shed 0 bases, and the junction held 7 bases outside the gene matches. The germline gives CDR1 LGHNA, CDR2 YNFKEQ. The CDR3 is CASSQVERGVSSYEQYF. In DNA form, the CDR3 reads TGTGCCAGCAGCCAAGTGGAGCGGGGGGTGAGCTCCTACGAGCAGTACTTC.

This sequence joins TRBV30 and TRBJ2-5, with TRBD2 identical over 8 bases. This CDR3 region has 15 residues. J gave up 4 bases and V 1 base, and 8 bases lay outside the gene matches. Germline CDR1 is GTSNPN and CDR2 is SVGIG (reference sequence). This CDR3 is CAWSGGTSVLETQYF. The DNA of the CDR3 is TGTGCCTGGAGTGGGGGGACTAGTGTTTTAGAGACCCAGTACTTC.

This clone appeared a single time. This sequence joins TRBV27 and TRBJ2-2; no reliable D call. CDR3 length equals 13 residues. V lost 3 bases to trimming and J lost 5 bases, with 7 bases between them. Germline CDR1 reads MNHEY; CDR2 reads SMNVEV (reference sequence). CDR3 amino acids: CASSFALTGELFF. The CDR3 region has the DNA TGTGCCAGCAGTTTCGCCCTAACCGGGGAGCTGTTTTTT.

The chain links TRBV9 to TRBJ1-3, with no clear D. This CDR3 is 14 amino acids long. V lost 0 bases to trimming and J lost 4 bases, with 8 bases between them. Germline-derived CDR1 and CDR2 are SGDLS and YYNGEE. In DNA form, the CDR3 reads TGTGCCAGCAGCGTAGAAACGGGAGGAAACACCATATATTTT. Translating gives CASSVETGGNTIYF.

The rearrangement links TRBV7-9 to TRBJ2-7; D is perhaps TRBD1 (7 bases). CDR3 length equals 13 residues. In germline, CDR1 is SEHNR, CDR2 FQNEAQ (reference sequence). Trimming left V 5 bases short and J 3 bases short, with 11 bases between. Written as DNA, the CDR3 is TGTGCCAGCAGCCGCGGGACAGACTACGAGCAGTACTTC. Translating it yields CASSRGTDYEQYF. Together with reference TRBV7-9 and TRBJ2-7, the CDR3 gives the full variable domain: DTGVSQNPRHKITKRGQNVTFRCDPISEHNRLYWYRQTLGQGPEFLTYFQNEAQLEKSRLLSDRFSAERPKGSFSTLEIQRTEQGDSAMYLCASSRGTDYEQYFGPGTRLTVT.

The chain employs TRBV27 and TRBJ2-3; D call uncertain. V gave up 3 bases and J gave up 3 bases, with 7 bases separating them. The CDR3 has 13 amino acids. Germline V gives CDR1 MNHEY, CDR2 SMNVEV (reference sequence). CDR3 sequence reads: CASSLLITDTQYF. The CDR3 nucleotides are TGTGCCAGCAGTTTGCTAATAACAGATACGCAGTATTTT.

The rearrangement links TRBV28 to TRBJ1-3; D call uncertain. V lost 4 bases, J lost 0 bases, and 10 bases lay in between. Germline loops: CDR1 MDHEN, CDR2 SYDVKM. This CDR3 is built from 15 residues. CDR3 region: CASSSTGHSGNTIYF. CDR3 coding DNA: TGTGCCAGCAGTTCGACCGGGCACTCTGGAAACACCATATATTTT.

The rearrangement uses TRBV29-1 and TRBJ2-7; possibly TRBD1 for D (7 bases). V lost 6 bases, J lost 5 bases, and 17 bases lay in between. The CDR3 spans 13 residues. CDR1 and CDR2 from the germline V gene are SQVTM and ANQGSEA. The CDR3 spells CSVGTVGGNEQYF. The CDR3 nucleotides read TGCAGCGTAGGGACAGTGGGGGGTAACGAGCAGTACTTC.

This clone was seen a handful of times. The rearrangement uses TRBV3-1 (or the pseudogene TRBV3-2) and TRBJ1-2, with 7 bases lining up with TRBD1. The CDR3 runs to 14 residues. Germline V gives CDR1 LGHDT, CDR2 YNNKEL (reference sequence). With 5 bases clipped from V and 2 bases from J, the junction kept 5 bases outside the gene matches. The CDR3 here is CASSSQGNNYGYTF. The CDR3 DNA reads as TGTGCCAGCAGCTCACAGGGGAACAACTATGGCTACACCTTC.

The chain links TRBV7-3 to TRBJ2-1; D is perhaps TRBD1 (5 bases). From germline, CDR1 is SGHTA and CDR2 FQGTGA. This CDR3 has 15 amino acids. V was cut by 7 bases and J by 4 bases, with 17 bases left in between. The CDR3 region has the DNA TGTGCCAGCACCTCCAGGGTGGCGATATACAATGAGCAGTTCTTC. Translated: CASTSRVAIYNEQFF. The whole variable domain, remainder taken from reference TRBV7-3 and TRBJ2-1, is GAGVSQTPSNKVTEKGKYVELRCDPISGHTALYWYRQSLGQGPEFLIYFQGTGAADDSGLPNDRFFAVRPEGSVSTLKIQRTERGDSAVYLCASTSRVAIYNEQFFGPGTRLTVL.

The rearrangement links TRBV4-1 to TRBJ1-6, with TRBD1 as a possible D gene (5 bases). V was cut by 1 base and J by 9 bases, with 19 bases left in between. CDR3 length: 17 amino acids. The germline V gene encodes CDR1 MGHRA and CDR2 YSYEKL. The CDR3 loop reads CASSQGAQGLGSSPLHF. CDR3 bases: TGCGCCAGCAGCCAAGGGGCTCAGGGCCTGGGGAGTTCACCCCTCCACTTT.

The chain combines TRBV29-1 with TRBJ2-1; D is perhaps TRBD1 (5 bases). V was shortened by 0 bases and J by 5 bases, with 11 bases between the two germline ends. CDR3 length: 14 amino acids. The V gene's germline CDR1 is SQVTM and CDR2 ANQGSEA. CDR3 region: CSVEEGALDNEQFF. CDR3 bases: TGCAGCGTTGAAGAAGGGGCCCTAGACAATGAGCAGTTCTTC.